The 23 T cell receptor beta chains in this list originate from one sample, sequenced in a study of shared clonotypes between healthy human individuals. Naive CD8 cells were CD45RO-negative, positively selected for CCR7, excluding terminally differentiated effector memory CD45RA+ cells. The repertoire was sequenced with immunoSEQ multiplex PCR; TCRdb's copy has only in-frame clones and lacks some. The sample includes about 820,000 clones, almost 95% seen only once; the top ten take approximately 25%. The sequencing input was naive CD8+ T cells sorted from blood. The receptors here all came from a man younger than 45 in good health.

This chain links TRBV18 with TRBJ1-5; TRBD1 matches at 7 bases. Unmatched junction bases numbered 9, after V lost 3 bases and J lost 7 bases. The CDR3 totals 15 residues. From germline, CDR1 is KGHSH and CDR2 LQKENI. The CDR3 reads CASSPLQGWVQPQHF. The CDR3 DNA is TGTGCCAGCTCACCTTTACAGGGGTGGGTGCAGCCCCAGCATTTT.

Regarding this clone: The identical CDR3 is also encoded by other nucleotide sequences in the sample. V gene TRBV19 combines with J gene TRBJ2-7, with D possibly TRBD1 on 6 matching bases. V was cut by 1 base and J by 2 bases, with 9 bases left in between. Germline V gives CDR1 LNHDA, CDR2 SQIVND (reference sequence). CDR3 length: 14 residues. CDR3 DNA sequence: TGTGCCAGTAGTATAGGAGACAGGACCTACGAGCAGTACTTC. Translated, it gives CASSIGDRTYEQYF.

V gene TRBV7-9 combines with J gene TRBJ2-7, with 13 bases identical to TRBD2. The CDR3 sequence is 15 residues long. V shed 4 bases and J 3 bases; nucleotides not matched to a gene: 3. Germline V lookup: CDR1 SEHNR, CDR2 FQNEAQ (reference sequence). As DNA, the CDR3 is TGTGCCAGCAGCTCTAGGACTAGCGGGAGCTACGAGCAGTACTTC. It codes for CASSSRTSGSYEQYF. Together with reference TRBV7-9 and TRBJ2-7, the CDR3 gives the full variable domain: DTGVSQNPRHKITKRGQNVTFRCDPISEHNRLYWYRQTLGQGPEFLTYFQNEAQLEKSRLLSDRFSAERPKGSFSTLEIQRTEQGDSAMYLCASSSRTSGSYEQYFGPGTRLTVT.

The chain recombines TRBV7-6 with TRBJ2-2; D may be TRBD1 or TRBD2 (5 bases each). From germline, CDR1 is SGHVS and CDR2 FNYEAQ. V lost 0 bases and J 6 bases, leaving 14 bases between the germline ends. The CDR3 is made up of 16 amino acids. The CDR3: CASSLAGGLGAGELFF. CDR3 in DNA: TGTGCCAGCAGCTTAGCCGGTGGTCTGGGGGCCGGGGAGCTGTTTTTT.

V usage is TRBV4-3 and J usage is TRBJ1-2, with TRBD1 identical over 11 bases. J lost 8 bases, V lost 2 bases, and 10 bases had no gene match. Germline CDR1 LGHNA, CDR2 YSLEER. The CDR3 has 16 amino acids. CDR3 DNA sequence: TGCGCCAGCAGCCAATCATTCATGGACAGGGGGCAGGGCTACACCTTC. Translation gives CASSQSFMDRGQGYTF.

J is TRBJ2-5 and V is TRBV13, with 9 positions matching TRBD1. This CDR3 is built from 18 residues. Losses at the gene ends were 5 bases for V and 0 bases for J; bases not matched to a gene: 13. CDR1 and CDR2 (germline): PRHDT, FYEKMQ (reference sequence). The CDR3 here is CASSPRTGDPGYQETQYF. The CDR3 region has the DNA TGTGCCAGCAGCCCTAGGACAGGGGATCCAGGGTACCAAGAGACCCAGTACTTC.

V and J are TRBV11-3 and TRBJ2-3, with D hard to call. Germline loops: CDR1 SGHNT, CDR2 YENEEA. Trimming stripped 8 bases from V and 0 bases from J, with 12 bases between. This CDR3 region has 14 residues. The CDR3 DNA sequence: TGTGCCAGCTCACGCGGATCTAGCACAGATACGCAGTATTTT. Translation gives CASSRGSSTDTQYF.

As regards this clone: Different DNA sequences within this sample yield the same CDR3. V gene TRBV4-1 combines with J gene TRBJ2-7; possible D gene TRBD2, 6 bases. V gave up 3 bases and J gave up 4 bases, with 16 bases separating them. This CDR3 has 15 residues. Germline assignment: CDR1 MGHRA and CDR2 YSYEKL. CDR3 sequence: CASSQPGLGSYEQYF. For the CDR3, the DNA is TGCGCCAGCAGCCAGCCGGGACTTGGGAGTTACGAGCAGTACTTC.

The V and J genes are TRBV7-9 and TRBJ2-2; 11 bases fit TRBD2. The length of the CDR3 is 16 residues. With V trimmed by 7 bases and J by 5 bases, 9 bases remained unmatched. In germline, CDR1 is SEHNR, CDR2 FQNEAQ (reference sequence). CDR3 loop: CASTPLLAGETGELFF. The DNA of the CDR3 is TGTGCCAGCACCCCTTTACTAGCGGGAGAGACCGGGGAGCTGTTTTTT.

The CDR3 coding sequence is TGTGCCAGCAGCCAGACCCCCGGGGGCCTCATGTCTAATGAAAAACTGTTTTTT. It is translated as CASSQTPGGLMSNEKLFF. This chain links TRBV7-6 with TRBJ1-4; tentative D call: TRBD1 (6 bases). V lost 5 bases and J lost 3, with 22 bases in between. Looked up from germline, CDR1 is SGHVS and CDR2 is FNYEAQ. The CDR3 has 18 residues.

The CDR3 region is CASSLRSGLREQYF. The CDR3 DNA is TGTGCCAGCAGTTTGCGTAGCGGACTACGCGAGCAGTACTTC. The chain is built from TRBV28 and TRBJ2-7; TRBD2 might be the D (6 bases). This CDR3 contains 14 residues. In germline, CDR1 is MDHEN, CDR2 SYDVKM. Trimming removed 3 bases at V and 6 bases at J, with 15 bases between.

The chain links TRBV29-1 to TRBJ2-1; D possibly matches TRBD1 or TRBD2 (6 bases each). Trimming removed 6 bases at V and 0 bases at J, with 21 bases between. The CDR3 has 17 amino acids. Germline CDR1 is SQVTM and CDR2 is ANQGSEA. The CDR3 DNA reads as TGCAGCGTGGGGGGCGGGCAGCGTAGTTTCTCCTACAATGAGCAGTTCTTC. This sequence encodes CSVGGGQRSFSYNEQFF.

The V call is TRBV7-9, the J call TRBJ2-2; D ambiguous. The CDR3 consists of 16 residues. V was shortened by 1 base and J by 5 bases, with 14 bases between the two germline ends. Germline V CDR1 and CDR2: SEHNR, FQNEAQ (reference sequence). CDR3 loop: CASSLDLGLGTGELFF. As DNA, the CDR3 is TGTGCCAGCAGCTTAGATCTTGGGTTGGGGACCGGGGAGCTGTTTTTT.

The rearrangement links TRBV7-9 to TRBJ2-7, with 7 bases lining up with TRBD2. Germline V gives CDR1 SEHNR, CDR2 FQNEAQ (reference sequence). The CDR3 spans 13 residues. V dropped 9 bases and J dropped 3; count of bases not matched to a gene: 8. CDR3 coding DNA: TGTGCCAGTGGGGGGGAACAAAACTACGAGCAGTACTTC. Translation gives CASGGEQNYEQYF. Full variable domain (outside the CDR3, taken from reference TRBV7-9 and TRBJ2-7): DTGVSQNPRHKITKRGQNVTFRCDPISEHNRLYWYRQTLGQGPEFLTYFQNEAQLEKSRLLSDRFSAERPKGSFSTLEIQRTEQGDSAMYLCASGGEQNYEQYFGPGTRLTVT.

This chain joins TRBV6-5 and TRBJ2-1; D gene unclear. Germline values: CDR1 MNHEY, CDR2 SVGAGI. CDR3 length equals 13 residues. Trimming removed 2 bases at V and 8 bases at J, with 10 bases between. The CDR3 loop reads CASSYRVNHEQFF. In nucleotides, the CDR3 is TGTGCCAGCAGTTACCGTGTAAACCATGAGCAGTTCTTC.

This clone came up many times. This CDR3 is also generated by other DNA sequences in the sample. The gene calls are TRBV7-9 and TRBJ2-3; no clear D gene. Trimming shortened V by 5 bases and J by 0 bases, and 6 bases separated the two germline ends. The CDR3 sequence is 13 residues long. CDR1 SEHNR and CDR2 FQNEAQ come from the germline V gene (reference sequence). CDR3 nucleotide sequence: TGTGCCAGCAGCCCCCCTAGCACAGATACGCAGTATTTT. Translated, it gives CASSPPSTDTQYF.

The chain uses TRBV10-2 and TRBJ2-7; D unclear. The CDR3 consists of 10 residues. Germline CDR1 and CDR2: WSHSY and SAAADI. V shed 8 bases and J shed 7 bases, with 9 bases lying between them. The CDR3 DNA follows: TGCGCCAGCCCATACGTGGAGCAGTACTTC. It translates to CASPYVEQYF.

This chain uses TRBV4-3 with TRBJ2-2, with TRBD1 matching 7 bases. V was pared by 3 bases and J by 4 bases, with 5 bases of the junction left unmatched. CDR1 and CDR2 (germline): LGHNA, YSLEER. This CDR3 has 15 residues. For the CDR3, the DNA is TGCGCCAGCAGCCACGAAAACAGGGGCACCGGGGAGCTGTTTTTT. This sequence encodes CASSHENRGTGELFF.

V usage is TRBV30 and J usage is TRBJ2-7; D may correspond to TRBD1 or TRBD2 (5 bases each). Trimming shortened V by 5 bases and J by 0 bases, and 8 bases separated the two germline ends. The germline gives CDR1 GTSNPN, CDR2 SVGIG (reference sequence). The CDR3 spans 12 residues. CDR3 nucleotide sequence: TGTGCCTGGGGGACCATCTCCTACGAGCAGTACTTC. It encodes CAWGTISYEQYF.

This chain uses TRBV10-2 with TRBJ2-7, with 7 bases lining up with TRBD2. The V gene's germline CDR1 is WSHSY and CDR2 SAAADI. V was clipped by 10 bases and J by 3 bases; unmatched bases: 15. The CDR3 extends over 15 amino acids. The CDR3 protein is CATPHPGGCIYEQYF. For the CDR3, the DNA is TGCGCCACTCCTCATCCGGGAGGATGTATCTACGAGCAGTACTTC.

This rearrangement joins TRBV7-2 to TRBJ2-7; D possibly uses TRBD1 or TRBD2 (5 bases each). CDR1 is SGHTA and CDR2 is FQGNSA in the germline V gene. The CDR3 runs to 16 residues. V lost 1 base, J lost 1 base, and 14 bases lay in between. CDR3 sequence: CASSLVAGDGSYEQYF. The CDR3 bases are TGTGCCAGCAGCTTAGTGGCCGGGGACGGATCCTACGAGCAGTACTTC. Drawing the rest from reference TRBV7-2 and TRBJ2-7, the complete variable domain is GAGVSQSPSNKVTEKGKDVELRCDPISGHTALYWYRQSLGQGLEFLIYFQGNSAPDKSGLPSDRFSAERTGGSVSTLTIQRTQQEDSAVYLCASSLVAGDGSYEQYFGPGTRLTVT.

As concerns this clone: The same CDR3 is also encoded by other DNA sequences in this sample. The gene calls are TRBV9 and TRBJ2-1; 7 bases fit TRBD2. Per the germline V gene, CDR1 is SGDLS and CDR2 is YYNGEE. The CDR3 runs 15 residues. V was pared by 2 bases and J by 2 bases, with 4 bases of the junction left unmatched. CDR3 nucleotides: TGTGCCAGCAGCGTGGGCGGGGGAGCCTACAATGAGCAGTTCTTC. As protein: CASSVGGGAYNEQFF.

The V and J genes are TRBV5-5 and TRBJ2-5; 7 positions match TRBD2. The CDR3 totals 15 residues. CDR1 is SGHKS, CDR2 YYEKEE, per germline (reference sequence). V shed 4 bases and J 6 bases; nucleotides not matched to a gene: 12. The CDR3 here is CASSGGDSRAKTQYF. CDR3 DNA: TGTGCCAGCAGCGGGGGGGACTCCCGCGCGAAGACCCAGTACTTC.